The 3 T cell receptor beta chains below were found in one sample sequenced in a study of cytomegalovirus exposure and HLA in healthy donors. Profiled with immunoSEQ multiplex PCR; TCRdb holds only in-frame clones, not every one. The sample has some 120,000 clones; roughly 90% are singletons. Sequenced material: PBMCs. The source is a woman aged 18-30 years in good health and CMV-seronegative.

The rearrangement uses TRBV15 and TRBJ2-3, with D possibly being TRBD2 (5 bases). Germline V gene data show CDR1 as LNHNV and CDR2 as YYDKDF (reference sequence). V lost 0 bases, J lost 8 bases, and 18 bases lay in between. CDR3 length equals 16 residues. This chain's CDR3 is CATSRDRERVGVTQYF. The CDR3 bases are TGTGCCACCAGCAGAGATCGCGAGAGGGTTGGCGTTACGCAGTATTTT.

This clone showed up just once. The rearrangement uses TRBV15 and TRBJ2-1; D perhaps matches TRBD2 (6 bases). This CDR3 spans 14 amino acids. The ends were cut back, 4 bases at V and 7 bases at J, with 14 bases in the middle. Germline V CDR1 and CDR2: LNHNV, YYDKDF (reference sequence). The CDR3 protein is CATSTTGLWNEQFF. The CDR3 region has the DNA TGTGCCACCAGCACAACGGGACTCTGGAATGAGCAGTTCTTC.

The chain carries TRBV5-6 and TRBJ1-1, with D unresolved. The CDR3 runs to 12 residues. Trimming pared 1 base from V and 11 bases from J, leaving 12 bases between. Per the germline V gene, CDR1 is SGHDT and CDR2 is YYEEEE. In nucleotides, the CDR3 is TGTGCCAGCAGCTTGCGGAGTCGGAGGGCTTTCTTT. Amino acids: CASSLRSRRAFF.